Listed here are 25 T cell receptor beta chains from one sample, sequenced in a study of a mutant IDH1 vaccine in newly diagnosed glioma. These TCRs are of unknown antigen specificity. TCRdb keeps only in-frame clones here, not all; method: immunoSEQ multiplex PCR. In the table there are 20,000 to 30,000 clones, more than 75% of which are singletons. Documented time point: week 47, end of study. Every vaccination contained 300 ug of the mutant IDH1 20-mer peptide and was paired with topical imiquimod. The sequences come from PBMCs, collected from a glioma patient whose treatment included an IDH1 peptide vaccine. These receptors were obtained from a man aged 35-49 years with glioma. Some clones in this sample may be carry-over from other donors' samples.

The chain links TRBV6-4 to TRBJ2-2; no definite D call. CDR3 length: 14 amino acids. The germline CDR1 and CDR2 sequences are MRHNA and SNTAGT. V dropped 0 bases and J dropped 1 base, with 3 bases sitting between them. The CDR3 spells CASSDSVNTGELFF. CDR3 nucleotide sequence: TGTGCCAGCAGTGACTCGGTGAACACCGGGGAGCTGTTTTTT.

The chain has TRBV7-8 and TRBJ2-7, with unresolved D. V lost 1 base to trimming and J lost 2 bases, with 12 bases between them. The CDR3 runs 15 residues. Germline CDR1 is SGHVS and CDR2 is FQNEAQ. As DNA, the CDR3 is TGTGCCAGCAGCTTAGAATCTGTCCCTACCTACGAGCAGTACTTC. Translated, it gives CASSLESVPTYEQYF.

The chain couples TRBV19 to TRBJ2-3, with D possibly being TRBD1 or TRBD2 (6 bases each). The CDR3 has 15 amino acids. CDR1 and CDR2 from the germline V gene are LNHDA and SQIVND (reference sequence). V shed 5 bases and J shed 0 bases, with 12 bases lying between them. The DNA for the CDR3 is TGTGCCAGTAGTTCCTCGGGGGCTAGCACAGATACGCAGTATTTT. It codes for CASSSSGASTDTQYF.

The CDR3 loop is CASSEWGSRRNSPLHF. The CDR3 nucleotides read TGTGCCAGCAGTGAATGGGGGAGTAGGCGAAATTCACCCCTCCACTTT. V and J are TRBV6-1 and TRBJ1-6; D perhaps matches TRBD1 (5 bases). The CDR3 is 16 amino acids. CDR1 and CDR2 (germline): MNHNS, SASEGT. V lost 2 bases, J lost 7 bases, and 15 bases lay in between.

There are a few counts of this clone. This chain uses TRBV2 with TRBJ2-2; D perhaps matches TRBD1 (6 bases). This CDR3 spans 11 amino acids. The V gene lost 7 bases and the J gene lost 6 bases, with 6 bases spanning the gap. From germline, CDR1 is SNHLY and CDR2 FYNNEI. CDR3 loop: CASNRAGELFF. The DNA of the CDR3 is TGTGCCAGCAACAGGGCCGGGGAGCTGTTTTTT.

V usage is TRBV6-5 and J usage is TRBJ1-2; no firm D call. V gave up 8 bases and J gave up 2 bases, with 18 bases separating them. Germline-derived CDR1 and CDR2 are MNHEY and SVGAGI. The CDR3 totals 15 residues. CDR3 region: CASLPIAGANYGYTF. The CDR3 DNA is TGTGCCAGCCTCCCGATAGCAGGAGCGAACTATGGCTACACCTTC.

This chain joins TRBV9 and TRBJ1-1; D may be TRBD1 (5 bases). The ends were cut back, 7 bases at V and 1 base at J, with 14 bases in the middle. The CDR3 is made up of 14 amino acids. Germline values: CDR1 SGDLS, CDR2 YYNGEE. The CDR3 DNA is TGTGCCAGCGGAGTCACCGGGACGAACACTGAAGCTTTCTTT. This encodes CASGVTGTNTEAFF.

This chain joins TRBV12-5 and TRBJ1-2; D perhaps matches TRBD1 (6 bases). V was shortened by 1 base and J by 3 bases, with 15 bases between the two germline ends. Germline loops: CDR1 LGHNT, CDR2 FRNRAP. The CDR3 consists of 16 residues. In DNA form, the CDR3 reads TGTGCTAGTGGTTTGGAGACCCGGACAGCCTACTATGGCTACACCTTC. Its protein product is CASGLETRTAYYGYTF.

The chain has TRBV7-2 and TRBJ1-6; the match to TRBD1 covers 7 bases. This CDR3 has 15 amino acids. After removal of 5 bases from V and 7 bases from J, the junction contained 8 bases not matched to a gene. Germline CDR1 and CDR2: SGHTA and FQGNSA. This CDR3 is CASSERTGRNSPLHF. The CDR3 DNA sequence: TGTGCCAGCAGCGAGCGGACAGGAAGAAATTCACCCCTCCACTTT.

The CDR3 bases are TGTGCCAGCAGCTCCCAGGGGGAAGGGACTAATGAAAAACTGTTTTTT. Translating it yields CASSSQGEGTNEKLFF. The V gene is TRBV5-4, the J gene TRBJ1-4; TRBD1 matches 7 bases. CDR1 is SGHNT, CDR2 YYREEE, per germline (reference sequence). Trimming at V came to 3 bases and at J to 2 bases, leaving 7 bases not matched to a gene. The CDR3 is 16 residues long.

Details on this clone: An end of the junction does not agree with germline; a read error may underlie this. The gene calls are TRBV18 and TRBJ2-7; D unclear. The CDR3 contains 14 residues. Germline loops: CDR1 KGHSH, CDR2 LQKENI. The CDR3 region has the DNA TGTGCCAGCTCCCCACCCTGGGCTATCTACGAGCAGTACTTC. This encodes CASSPPWAIYEQYF.

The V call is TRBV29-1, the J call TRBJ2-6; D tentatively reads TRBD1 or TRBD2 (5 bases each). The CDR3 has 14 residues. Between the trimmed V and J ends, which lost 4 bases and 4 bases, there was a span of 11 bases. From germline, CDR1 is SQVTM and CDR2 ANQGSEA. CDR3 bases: TGCAGCGTTGGTGTGGGGGACGGGGCCAACGTCCTGACTTTC. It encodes CSVGVGDGANVLTF.

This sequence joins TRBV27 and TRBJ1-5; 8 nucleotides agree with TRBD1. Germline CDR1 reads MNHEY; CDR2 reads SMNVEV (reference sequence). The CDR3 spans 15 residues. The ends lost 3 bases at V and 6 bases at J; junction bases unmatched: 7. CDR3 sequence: CASSFGQGAFQPQHF. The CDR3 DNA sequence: TGTGCCAGCAGTTTCGGCCAGGGGGCATTTCAGCCCCAGCATTTT.

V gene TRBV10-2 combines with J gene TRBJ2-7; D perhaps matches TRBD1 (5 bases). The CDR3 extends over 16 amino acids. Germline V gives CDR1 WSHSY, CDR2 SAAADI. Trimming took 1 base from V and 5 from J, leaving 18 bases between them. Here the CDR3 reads CASSELRGYSGNEQYF. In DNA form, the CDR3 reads TGCGCCAGCAGTGAGTTAAGGGGTTACAGTGGCAACGAGCAGTACTTC.

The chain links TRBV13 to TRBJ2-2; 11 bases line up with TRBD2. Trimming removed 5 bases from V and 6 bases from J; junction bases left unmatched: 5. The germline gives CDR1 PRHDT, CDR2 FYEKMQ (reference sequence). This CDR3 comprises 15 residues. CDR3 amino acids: CASSLSGGAPGELFF. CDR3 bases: TGTGCCAGCAGCCTTAGCGGGGGGGCCCCCGGGGAGCTGTTTTTT.

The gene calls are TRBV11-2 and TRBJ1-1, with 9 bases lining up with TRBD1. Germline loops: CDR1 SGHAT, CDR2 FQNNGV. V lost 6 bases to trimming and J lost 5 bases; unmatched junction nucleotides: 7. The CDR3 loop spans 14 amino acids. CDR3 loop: CASSLDRGATEAFF. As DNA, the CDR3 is TGTGCCAGCAGTCTGGACAGGGGCGCAACTGAAGCTTTCTTT.

The CDR3 here is CAISESGPPGEQYF. CDR3 in DNA: TGTGCCATCAGTGAGTCCGGACCGCCGGGGGAGCAGTACTTC. The chain couples TRBV10-3 to TRBJ2-7; D may be TRBD2 (5 bases). The length of the CDR3 is 14 residues. The V gene lost 0 bases and the J gene lost 7 bases, with 13 bases spanning the gap. CDR1 and CDR2 (germline): ENHRY, SYGVKD.

The CDR3 is CASSHPSYEQYF. The CDR3 region has the DNA TGTGCCAGCAGCCACCCTTCCTACGAGCAGTACTTC. The chain carries TRBV27 and TRBJ2-7; no clear D. V was pared by 6 bases and J by 1 base, with 7 bases between. There are 12 residues in the CDR3. Germline V gene lookup returns CDR1 MNHEY and CDR2 SMNVEV (reference sequence).

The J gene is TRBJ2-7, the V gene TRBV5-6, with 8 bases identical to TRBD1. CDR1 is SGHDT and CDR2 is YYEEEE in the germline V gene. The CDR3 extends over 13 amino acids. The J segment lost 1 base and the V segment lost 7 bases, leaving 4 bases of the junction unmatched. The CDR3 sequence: CASCRQGSYEQYF. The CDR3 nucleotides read TGTGCCAGCTGCCGACAGGGGTCCTACGAGCAGTACTTC.

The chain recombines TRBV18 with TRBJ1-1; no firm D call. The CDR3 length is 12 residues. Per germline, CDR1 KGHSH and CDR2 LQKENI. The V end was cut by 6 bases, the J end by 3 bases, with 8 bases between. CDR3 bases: TGTGCCAGCTCTAGTCGGGACACTGAAGCTTTCTTT. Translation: CASSSRDTEAFF.

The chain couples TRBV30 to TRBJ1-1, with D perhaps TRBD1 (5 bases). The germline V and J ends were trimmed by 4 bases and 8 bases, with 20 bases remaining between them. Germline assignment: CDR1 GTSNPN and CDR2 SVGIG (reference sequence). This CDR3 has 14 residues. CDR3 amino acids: CAWTVWDSRSEAFF. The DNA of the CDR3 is TGTGCCTGGACTGTTTGGGACTCCCGGTCCGAAGCTTTCTTT.

In DNA form, the CDR3 reads TGTGCCAGCAGCTTAATGGACAGGGGCAACGCTGAAGCTTTCTTT. Its translation is CASSLMDRGNAEAFF. The chain couples TRBV5-6 to TRBJ1-1, with 9 bases aligning to TRBD1. The CDR3 extends over 15 amino acids. Trimming cost V 2 bases and J 6 bases; bases outside gene matches: 8. CDR1 is SGHDT and CDR2 is YYEEEE in the germline V gene.

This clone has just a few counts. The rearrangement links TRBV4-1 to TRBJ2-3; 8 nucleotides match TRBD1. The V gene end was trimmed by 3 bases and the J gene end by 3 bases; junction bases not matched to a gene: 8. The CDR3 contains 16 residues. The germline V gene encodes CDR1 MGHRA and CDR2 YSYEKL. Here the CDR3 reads CASSHGRQGTTDTQYF. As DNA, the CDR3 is TGCGCCAGCAGCCACGGGAGACAGGGGACGACAGATACGCAGTATTTT.

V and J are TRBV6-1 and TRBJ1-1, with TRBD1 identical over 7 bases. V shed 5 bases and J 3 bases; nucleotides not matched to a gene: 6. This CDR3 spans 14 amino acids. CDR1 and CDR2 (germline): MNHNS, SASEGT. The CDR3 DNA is TGTGCCAGCAGTTCAGACAGGGCGGACACTGAAGCTTTCTTT. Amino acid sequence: CASSSDRADTEAFF.

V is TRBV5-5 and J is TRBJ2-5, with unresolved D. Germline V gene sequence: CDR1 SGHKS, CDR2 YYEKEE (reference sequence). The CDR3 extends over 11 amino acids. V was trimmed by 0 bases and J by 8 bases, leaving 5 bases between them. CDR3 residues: CASSLEGTQYF. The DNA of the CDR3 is TGTGCCAGCAGCTTGGAAGGAACCCAGTACTTC.